The present entry profiles one T cell receptor (beta chain) with its context. These data are taken from a study of blood T cell repertoires in COVID-19. Study-wide background: PBMCs, B-cell-depleted T cells, or T cells provided the cDNA or gDNA that made up the material.

Per the study methods: Nucleated cell counts were estimated from reference gene primer amplification. Profiling relied on immunoSEQ multiplex PCR, and the TCRdb table lists in-frame clones only, not all of them. That table furnishes V, J and clone size, whereas the DNA furnished D and trimming. This sample has hundreds of thousands of clones, with nearly 90% found just once. Sequences were obtained from peripheral blood. This clonotype originated in a man aged 18 to 29 with COVID-19, enrolled during active disease.

CDR3 protein: CASSSSFAQRYNEQFF. As DNA, the CDR3 is TGCGCCAGCAGCTCCTCCTTTGCTCAGCGGTACAATGAGCAGTTCTTC. V usage is TRBV5-1 and J usage is TRBJ2-1; maybe TRBD2 (5 bases). The V gene lost 3 bases and the J gene lost 4 bases, with 17 bases spanning the gap. The CDR3 has 16 amino acids. Germline CDR1 reads SGHRS; CDR2 reads YFSETQ. Complete variable domain (other parts from reference TRBV5-1 and TRBJ2-1): KAGVTQTPRYLIKTRGQQVTLSCSPISGHRSVSWYQQTPGQGLQFLFEYFSETQRNKGNFPGRFSGRQFSNSRSEMNVSTLELGDSALYLCASSSSFAQRYNEQFFGPGTRLTVL.